This T cell receptor beta chain was documented in a study of OX40 agonist ivuxolimab in advanced cancers. Using immunoSEQ multiplex PCR, the repertoire was profiled, and TCRdb retains in-frame clones only, with some absent. Among more than 11,000 clones listed, approximately 80% were seen once. Study observations and caveats: At 0.1 to 3.0 mg/kg and by week 6, clonal expansion occurred in CD4+ and CD8+ blood T cells. Clonal expansion was among the lowest in partial responders at 0.1-3.0 mg/kg, especially CD8+.

Trimming took 4 bases from V and 6 from J; bases not matched to a gene: 6. CDR3 size: 13 residues. CDR1 and CDR2 from the germline V gene are MDHEN and SYDVKM. Details on this clone: Antigen: not known.

The sequences come from CD4+ or CD8+ T cells sorted from blood, collected in a trial of the OX40 agonist ivuxolimab. This receptor was identified in an adult with an advanced solid tumor such as melanoma, head and neck, liver or kidney cancer. V usage is TRBV28 and J usage is TRBJ2-7, with 7 positions matching TRBD2. The CDR3: CASSYAREGEQYF. The CDR3 region has the DNA TGTGCCAGCAGTTACGCCAGGGAGGGCGAGCAGTACTTC.